This T cell receptor beta chain was found in a study of T cell responses to AZD1222 COVID-19 vaccine. General observations from the study: Clonal diversity was possibly underestimated; the donors were predominantly white British and more often female.

Repertoires were generated with immunoSEQ multiplex PCR, while TCRdb's copy carries only in-frame clones and drops some. The sample records around 140,000 clones, roughly nine tenths being singletons. A note on this clone: Its antigen is still unknown.

This CDR3 comprises 13 residues. V lost 6 bases, J lost 3 bases, and 11 bases lay in between. The specimen comprised peripheral blood, sampled on day 0 of AZD1222 vaccination. The origin of this receptor is an adult in good health. The chain combines TRBV12-3 or TRBV12-4 with TRBJ1-1; no firm D call. CDR3 amino acids: CASSSGGHTEAFF. CDR3 nucleotides: TGTGCCAGCAGCTCAGGTGGGCACACTGAAGCTTTCTTT.